This T cell receptor beta chain was captured by sequencing in a study of follicular helper T cells after annual influenza vaccination. Study-level results: Plasmablast frequency change correlated with clonality change in ICOS+CD38+ cTfh. Recurrent ICOS+CD38+ cTfh clonotypes included tetramer and AIM influenza-specific ones.

This table comes from immunoSEQ multiplex PCR, and its TCRdb copy is limited to in-frame clones, with some not included. The sample holds several thousand clones, roughly 80% seen once. Described time point: 2014-2015 season, pre-vaccination. Non-naive CD4+CXCR5+PD-1+ cTfh were sorted into ICOS+CD38+ and ICOS-CD38- fractions. In its sample, this clone was seen a few times. Its antigen remains unknown. This CDR3 contains 14 residues. Trimming at V came to 5 bases and at J to 2 bases, leaving 2 bases not matched to a gene. Germline V lookup: CDR1 SGHTA, CDR2 FQGNSA. J is TRBJ1-4 and V is TRBV7-2; 7 nucleotides line up with TRBD1. This clonotype was obtained from an adult who received the influenza vaccine. The sequences come from CXCR5+ CD38- circulating T follicular helper cells from blood, collected on the day of influenza vaccination. The subset was: circulating Tfh, non-naive CD4+CXCR5+PD-1+ (ICOS+CD38+ or ICOS-CD38-). The chain's CDR3 is CASSQQGTNEKLFF. CDR3 bases: TGTGCCAGCAGCCAACAGGGGACTAATGAAAAACTGTTTTTT.